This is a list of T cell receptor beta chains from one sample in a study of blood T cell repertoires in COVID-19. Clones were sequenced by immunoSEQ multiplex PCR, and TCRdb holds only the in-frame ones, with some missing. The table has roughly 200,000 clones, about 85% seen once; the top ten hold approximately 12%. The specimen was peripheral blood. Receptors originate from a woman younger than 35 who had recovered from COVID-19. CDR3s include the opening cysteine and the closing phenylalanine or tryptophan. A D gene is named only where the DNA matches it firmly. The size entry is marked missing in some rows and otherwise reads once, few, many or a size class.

TGTGCCAGCAGTTCCTTCGGGGAGGGGTCCTCGGAGCAGTACTTC	CASSSFGEGSSEQYF	TRBV7-9	TRBJ2-7	-	TRBD2
TGTGCCAGCAGCCCGCAGGGTGGGAACACTGAAGCTTTCTTT	CASSPQGGNTEAFF	TRBV3-1/TRBV3-2	TRBJ1-1	-	-
TGTGCCAGAAGTGACAGGGGGCCGGGAAGCAATCAGCCCCAGCATTTT	CARSDRGPGSNQPQHF	TRBV5-3	TRBJ1-5	-	TRBD1
TGCAGTGCCTCAGAGGAAGATACGCAGTATTTT	CSASEEDTQYF	TRBV20-1	TRBJ2-3	-	-
TGTGCCAGCAGTTTACTAGCGGGAGGGAGCACAGATACGCAGTATTTT	CASSLLAGGSTDTQYF	TRBV27	TRBJ2-3	-	TRBD2
TGTGCCAGCAGCACCCTAGGGGGGGCCAAGCAGTACTTC	CASSTLGGAKQYF	TRBV6-5	TRBJ2-7	-	-
TGTGCCAGCAGCTTGGGAGCGGGAGGGCTGTCCTACGAGCAGTACTTC	CASSLGAGGLSYEQYF	TRBV5-4	TRBJ2-7	-	TRBD2
TGCGCCAGCAGCCAAGGTCCCGGGATGGCTAATGAAAAACTGTTTTTT	CASSQGPGMANEKLFF	TRBV4-1	TRBJ1-4	-	-
TGTGCCAGCATGCAGGGTATCTACAATGAGCAGTTCTTC	CASMQGIYNEQFF	TRBV25-1	TRBJ2-1	few	-
TGTGCCAGCAGTGAACAGGGGGCACGAGATCAGCCCCAGCATTTT	CASSEQGARDQPQHF	TRBV25-1	TRBJ1-5	-	TRBD1
TGTGCCAGCAGCCAGCCCCTAAGGGGAACCGAAGCTTTCTTT	CASSQPLRGTEAFF	TRBV4-2	TRBJ1-1	-	-
TGTGCCAGCAGTTTAGAGGGGGCGGGTCAGCCCCAGCATTTT	CASSLEGAGQPQHF	TRBV28	TRBJ1-5	-	TRBD1
TGTGCCAGTTCCCGCGGGGAGGCAGGGGGGATGGGTGAAGCTTTCTTT	CASSRGEAGGMGEAFF	TRBV19	TRBJ1-1	-	TRBD1
TGTGCCATCGGGCGCGGGTGGGGAAATAGCAATCAGCCCCAGCATTTT	CAIGRGWGNSNQPQHF	TRBV7-9	TRBJ1-5	once	-
TGTGCCTGGAGTGTCCTTCCTTTATACGAGCAGTACTTC	CAWSVLPLYEQYF	TRBV30	TRBJ2-7	-	-
TGTGCCAGCTCACTAGCGCGCGAACTCTGGGAGACCCAGTACTTC	CASSLARELWETQYF	TRBV18	TRBJ2-5	-	-
TGCAGCGTGACATCCGATGGCTACACCTTC	CSVTSDGYTF	TRBV29-1	TRBJ1-2	-	-
TGTGCCAGCAGCCCCTCGGGGGGGAGGGGCTCCTACAATGAGCAGTTCTTC	CASSPSGGRGSYNEQFF	TRBV5-4	TRBJ2-1	-	TRBD2
TGTGCCAGCAGTTTTACAGGGGACGAGCAGTACTTC	CASSFTGDEQYF	TRBV6-5	TRBJ2-7	-	TRBD1
TGTGCCAGCAGTGCGGACAGGTTTACCTACGAGCAGTACTTC	CASSADRFTYEQYF	TRBV27	TRBJ2-7	-	TRBD1
TGTGCCTGGAGTCCCGGGACTAGTAACACAGATACGCAGTATTTT	CAWSPGTSNTDTQYF	TRBV30	TRBJ2-3	few	TRBD2
TGTGCCAGCACCGACAGGGCAGACGAGCAGTACTTC	CASTDRADEQYF	TRBV27	TRBJ2-7	-	TRBD1
TGTGCCAGCAGGCTGGACAGGCTCTATGGGGGCTACACCTTC	CASRLDRLYGGYTF	TRBV27	TRBJ1-2	-	TRBD1
TGTGCCAGCAGCCAGAGCTCGACAGGGCGCGGCTACACCTTC	CASSQSSTGRGYTF	TRBV3-1/TRBV3-2	TRBJ1-2	-	TRBD1
TGCGCCAGCAGCTTGGCAACAACTAATGAAAAACTGTTTTTT	CASSLATTNEKLFF	TRBV5-1	TRBJ1-4	-	-
TGTGCCAGCAGCATAGGACTAGCGGGAGTCCCACGGGAGCAGTACTTC	CASSIGLAGVPREQYF	TRBV3-1/TRBV3-2	TRBJ2-7	-	TRBD2
TGCAGCGTTGAAAGGACAGGGAGGCGAAAGGATGAAGCTTTCTTT	CSVERTGRRKDEAFF	TRBV29-1	TRBJ1-1	-	TRBD1
TGCGCCAGCAGCTTGGGTGTCGGACAGGGGGCGTCTGGCGGCTACACCTTC	CASSLGVGQGASGGYTF	TRBV5-1	TRBJ1-2	-	TRBD1
TGTGCCAGCAGTGAAACCGAGAGCAATAACTACGAGCAGTACTTC	CASSETESNNYEQYF	TRBV25-1	TRBJ2-7	few	-
TGCGCCAGCAGCCCCGGATCTAGCGGGACCCGCCCCAGAAAAAGCTCCTACAATGAGCAGTTCTTC	CASSPGSSGTRPRKSSYNEQFF	TRBV5-1	TRBJ2-1	-	TRBD2
TGTGCCAGCAGCGCCGGGACTCCCCAAGAGACCCAGTACTTC	CASSAGTPQETQYF	TRBV7-2	TRBJ2-5	-	-
TGTGCCAGTAGTAGCGGGAACTATGGCTACACCTTC	CASSSGNYGYTF	TRBV19	TRBJ1-2	-	-
TGTGTCAGAAGCGACGGACAGGGACTCATGAACACTGAAGCTTTCTTT	CVRSDGQGLMNTEAFF	TRBV7-5	TRBJ1-1	few	-
TGTGCCATCAGTGATGAGGGTAAGGCTGAAGCTTTCTTT	CAISDEGKAEAFF	TRBV10-3	TRBJ1-1	-	-
TGCGCCAGCAGCTTAGGCAGGGCCCCTAAGACCTTC	CASSLGRAPKTF	TRBV5-1	TRBJ1-2	-	-
TGTGCCAGCAGTTTTTCAGGGGGCGACCAGCCCCAGCATTTT	CASSFSGGDQPQHF	TRBV25-1	TRBJ1-5	-	TRBD1
TGTGCCAGCACCCGGGGGGTCAGGGGGCACGAGCAGTACTTC	CASTRGVRGHEQYF	TRBV5-6	TRBJ2-7	-	-
TGTGCCAGCAGCCACACCCTGGGACTAGCGGGTGATAGGTATACGCAGTATTTT	CASSHTLGLAGDRYTQYF	TRBV11-3	TRBJ2-3	-	TRBD2
TGTGCCAGCAGCCCCCAAGGGACAGTCAACACTGAAGCTTTCTTT	CASSPQGTVNTEAFF	TRBV7-2	TRBJ1-1	-	TRBD1
TGTGCCAGCAGTTTCGGGGGGAACACTGAAGCTTTCTTT	CASSFGGNTEAFF	TRBV12-3/TRBV12-4	TRBJ1-1	-	-
TGTGCCAGCGACGGGGCCGGGGAGCTGTTTTTT	CASDGAGELFF	TRBV25-1	TRBJ2-2	-	-